This note documents a single T cell receptor beta chain sequence. As yet, its antigen is unknown. The sample comes from a study of shared clonotypes between healthy human individuals. The wider study: The composition of the donors was a couple of women and three men aged 18 to 49.

CDR1 is MDHEN and CDR2 is SYDVKM in the germline V gene. V was shortened by 6 bases and J by 0 bases, with 9 bases between the two germline ends. This CDR3 comprises 14 residues. The data were produced by immunoSEQ multiplex PCR, yet TCRdb's version contains in-frame clones alone and is incomplete. The sample lists some 79,000 clones; under 65% were seen once. Overall study results and limits: Compared with memory subsets, naive subsets generally had larger estimated richness.

This rearrangement joins TRBV28 to TRBJ1-5; no clear D gene. The TCR sequence derives from a man aged 25 to 45 in good health. The sequencing sample was made of memory CD8+ T cells sorted from blood. Documented subset: CD45RO+ cells pooled with CCR7-negative TemRA cells. Written as DNA, the CDR3 is TGTGCCAGCAGCCCTCGTATTAGCAATCAGCCCCAGCATTTT. Residues: CASSPRISNQPQHF.